The next 15 T cell receptor beta chains were all read from a single sample in a study of neurological immune-mediated disorders. TCRdb re-called the 5' RACE reads through MiXCR, storing one row per CDR3 protein. The table shows about 76,000 distinct CDR3 sequences, with about a sixth occurring only once. Specimen: PBMCs. The source of these receptors is a woman aged 40 to 55 in good health.

This clonotype was seen only once. Since a much larger clone is just one base distant, this may be a read error. The J gene is TRBJ1-1, the V gene TRBV6-5; 8 nucleotides align to TRBD1. Losses at the gene ends were 0 bases for V and 0 bases for J; bases not matched to a gene: 12. CDR1 is MNHEY, CDR2 SVGAGI, per germline. The CDR3 spans 19 residues. The CDR3 protein is CASSYSPWDRRLMNTEAFF. The CDR3 DNA follows: TGTGCCAGCAGTTACTCCCCTTGGGACAGGCGATTGATGAACACTGAAGCTTTCTTT.

This clonotype was observed a handful of times. At one boundary the junction diverges from the germline segment, which might be a read error. The V gene is TRBV5-1, the J gene TRBJ2-2, with D tentatively TRBD1 (7 bases). Per germline, CDR1 SGHRS and CDR2 YFSETQ. CDR3 length: 16 residues. For the CDR3, the DNA is TGTGTCAGCAGCATGACAGGGAGCGGGCACACCGGGGAGCTGTTTTTT. This codes for CVSSMTGSGHTGELFF. The full variable domain, completed using reference TRBV5-1 and TRBJ2-2, is KAGVTQTPRYLIKTRGQQVTLSCSPISGHRSVSWYQQTPGQGLQFLFEYFSETQRNKGNFPGRFSGRQFSNSRSEMNVSTLELGDSALYLCVSSMTGSGHTGELFFGEGSRLTVL.

This clonotype was recorded at least ten times. The chain couples TRBV5-1 to TRBJ2-5; D is perhaps TRBD1 (5 bases). The germline V and J ends were trimmed by 2 bases and 5 bases, with 16 bases remaining between them. The CDR3 totals 15 residues. Germline V gives CDR1 SGHRS, CDR2 YFSETQ. The CDR3 nucleotides read TGCGCCAGCAGCTTAAATTCAGGGTTCGGGGAGACCCAGTACTTC. The encoded protein is CASSLNSGFGETQYF. The full variable domain, rest sourced from reference TRBV5-1 and TRBJ2-5, is KAGVTQTPRYLIKTRGQQVTLSCSPISGHRSVSWYQQTPGQGLQFLFEYFSETQRNKGNFPGRFSGRQFSNSRSEMNVSTLELGDSALYLCASSLNSGFGETQYFGPGTRLLVL.

This clonotype was seen at least ten times. The gene calls are TRBV28 and TRBJ1-1; D remains unclear. Germline V CDR1 and CDR2: MDHEN, SYDVKM. The CDR3 spans 15 residues. With 10 bases removed from V and 1 base from J, the gap between germline ends came to 19 bases. The CDR3 DNA is TGTGCCAACACCAAGGGCTGGCAAAAGAACACTGAAGCTTTCTTT. It codes for CANTKGWQKNTEAFF.

This clonotype was counted ten times or more. The chain joins TRBV6-5 to TRBJ1-1; TRBD1 is a possible D gene (5 bases). The CDR3 covers 13 residues. Trimming cost V 4 bases and J 4 bases, with 10 bases left between them. Germline CDR1 reads MNHEY; CDR2 reads SVGAGI. CDR3 sequence: CASSFGGSTEAFF. The CDR3 coding sequence is TGTGCCAGCAGTTTTGGGGGATCCACTGAAGCTTTCTTT.

This clonotype was seen repeatedly, ten times or more. The chain employs TRBV4-2 and TRBJ1-1; 7 nucleotides align to TRBD1. The germline V gene has CDR1 LGHNA and CDR2 YNFKEQ. There are 17 residues in the CDR3. Losses at the gene ends were 0 bases for V and 3 bases for J; bases not matched to a gene: 10. This CDR3 reads CASSQDLDRLGDTEAFF. CDR3 DNA sequence: TGTGCCAGCAGCCAAGACCTGGACAGGCTAGGGGACACTGAAGCTTTCTTT.

This clonotype occurred many times. This chain connects TRBV7-2 to TRBJ2-3; 7 bases fit TRBD1. Germline V lookup: CDR1 SGHTA, CDR2 FQGNSA. This CDR3 contains 13 residues. J lost 4 bases, V lost 5 bases, and 3 bases had no gene match. The CDR3 sequence: CASSRTGPDTQYF. The CDR3 DNA sequence: TGTGCCAGCAGCCGGACAGGCCCAGATACGCAGTATTTT.

At least ten counts were recorded for this clonotype. At one end, the junction sequence differs from germline, possibly due to a read error. The chain links TRBV3-1 to TRBJ1-5; possibly TRBD1 for D (5 bases). The CDR3 has 16 residues. CDR1 is LGHDT, CDR2 YNNKEL, per germline (reference sequence). The CDR3 loop reads CASSQGSGEGNQPQHF. CDR3 sequence (DNA): TGTGCAAGCAGCCAAGGGTCGGGGGAGGGCAATCAGCCCCAGCATTTT.

This clonotype was recorded many times. The CDR3 is CASSQPQGSNQPQHF. The CDR3 bases are TGTGCCAGCAGCCAACCTCAGGGGAGCAATCAGCCCCAGCATTTT. The rearrangement uses TRBV3-1 and TRBJ1-5; TRBD1 might be the D (6 bases). The CDR3 totals 15 residues. The germline V and J ends were trimmed by 2 bases and 1 base, with 9 bases remaining between them. From germline, CDR1 is LGHDT and CDR2 YNNKEL (reference sequence). The entire variable domain, with the rest obtained from reference TRBV3-1 and TRBJ1-5, is as follows: DTAVSQTPKYLVTQMGNDKSIKCEQNLGHDTMYWYKQDSKKFLKIMFSYNNKELIINETVPNRFSPKSPDKAHLNLHINSLELGDSAVYFCASSQPQGSNQPQHFGDGTRLSIL.

A few counts support this clonotype. The V call is TRBV29-1, the J call TRBJ2-1; D may match TRBD1 or TRBD2 (5 bases each). CDR1 is SQVTM, CDR2 ANQGSEA, per germline. V was cut by 3 bases and J by 1 base, with 7 bases left in between. The CDR3 totals 13 residues. The CDR3 DNA reads as TGCAGCGTTGACAGGGAGTCCTACAATGAGCAGTTCTTC. Translating gives CSVDRESYNEQFF.

This clonotype was observed at least ten times. The chain is built from TRBV4-3 and TRBJ2-7; 7 bases agree with TRBD1. Germline CDR1 LGHNA, CDR2 YSLEER. The CDR3 extends over 15 amino acids. V gave up 3 bases and J gave up 2 bases; unmatched junction bases: 7. CDR3 sequence: CASSHSRDSPYEQYF. The CDR3 DNA is TGCGCCAGCAGCCATAGCCGGGACAGCCCCTACGAGCAGTACTTC.

This clonotype was recorded at least ten times. The chain uses TRBV20-1 and TRBJ1-6; no definite D call. The V gene's germline CDR1 is DFQATT and CDR2 SNEGSKA (reference sequence). CDR3 length equals 15 residues. V shed 0 bases and J shed 5 bases, with 11 bases lying between them. CDR3 loop: CSARDLMEDNSPLHF. The CDR3 bases are TGCAGTGCTAGAGATCTGATGGAGGATAATTCACCCCTCCACTTT.

There are many counts of this clonotype. The genes are TRBV6-2 or TRBV6-3 and TRBJ2-3; 14 bases fit TRBD2. The CDR3 contains 17 residues. With 6 bases clipped from V and 5 bases from J, the junction kept 10 bases outside the gene matches. Germline V lookup: CDR1 MNHEY, CDR2 SVGEGT. This chain's CDR3 is CASSLGLAGGRGDTQYF. The CDR3 bases are TGTGCCAGCAGCCTTGGACTAGCGGGGGGCCGTGGAGATACGCAGTATTTT.

At least ten counts were recorded for this clonotype. This chain uses TRBV3-1 with TRBJ1-3; 9 bases align to TRBD1. V was pared by 6 bases and J by 1 base, with 7 bases of the junction left unmatched. The CDR3 has 16 amino acids. Germline V CDR1 and CDR2: LGHDT, YNNKEL (reference sequence). CDR3 DNA: TGTGCCAGCAGTGAGACACAGGGGGCGTCTGGAAACACCATATATTTT. This sequence encodes CASSETQGASGNTIYF. Supplemented by reference TRBV3-1 and TRBJ1-3, the full variable domain reads DTAVSQTPKYLVTQMGNDKSIKCEQNLGHDTMYWYKQDSKKFLKIMFSYNNKELIINETVPNRFSPKSPDKAHLNLHINSLELGDSAVYFCASSETQGASGNTIYFGEGSWLTVV.

This chain uses TRBV20-1 with TRBJ2-3, with 9 bases lining up with TRBD1. The ends lost 5 bases at V and 2 bases at J; junction bases unmatched: 5. The CDR3 sequence is 14 residues long. The germline gives CDR1 DFQATT, CDR2 SNEGSKA (reference sequence). CDR3 region: CSAPTGGYTDTQYF. The CDR3 DNA sequence: TGCAGTGCTCCGACAGGGGGTTACACAGATACGCAGTATTTT.